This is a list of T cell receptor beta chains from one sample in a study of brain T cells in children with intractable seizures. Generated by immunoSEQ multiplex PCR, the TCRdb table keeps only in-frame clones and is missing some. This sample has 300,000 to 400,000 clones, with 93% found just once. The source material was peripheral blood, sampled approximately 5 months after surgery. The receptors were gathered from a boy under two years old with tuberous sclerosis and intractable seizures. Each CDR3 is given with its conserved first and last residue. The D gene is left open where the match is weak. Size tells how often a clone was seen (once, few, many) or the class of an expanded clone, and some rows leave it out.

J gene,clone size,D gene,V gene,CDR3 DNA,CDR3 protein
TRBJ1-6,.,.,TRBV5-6,TGTGCCAGCAGCTTGGTTCTGGGTTCACCCCTCCACTTT,CASSLVLGSPLHF
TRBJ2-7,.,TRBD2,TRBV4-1,TGCGCCAGCAGCCCGAAGGGCGGGAGGGAGTACGAGCAGTACTTC,CASSPKGGREYEQYF
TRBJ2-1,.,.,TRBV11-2,TGTGCCAGCAGCTTATTTTACGGAAGAGGGTGGGCTGAGCAGTTCTTC,CASSLFYGRGWAEQFF
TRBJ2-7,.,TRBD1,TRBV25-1,TGTGCCAGCAGTGGGACAGGGGGGTACGAGCAGTACTTC,CASSGTGGYEQYF
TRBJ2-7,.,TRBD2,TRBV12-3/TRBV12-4,TGTGCCAGCAGTTTAGTACCGGGACTACTGTACTTC,CASSLVPGLLYF
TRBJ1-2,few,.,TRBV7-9,TGTGCCAGCAGCCCACAGGGAAACTATGGCTACACCTTC,CASSPQGNYGYTF
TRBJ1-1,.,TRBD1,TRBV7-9,TGTGCCAGCAGCAACGCCGGGACAGAGAACACTGAAGCTTTCTTT,CASSNAGTENTEAFF
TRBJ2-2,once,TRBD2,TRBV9,TGTGCCAGCAGCGCCTCCCGAGCGGGAGGGCCCAACACCGGGGAGCTGTTTTTT,CASSASRAGGPNTGELFF
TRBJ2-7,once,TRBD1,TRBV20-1,TGCAGTGCGGGACAGGTCTACGAGCAGTACTTC,CSAGQVYEQYF
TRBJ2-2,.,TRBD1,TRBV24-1,TGTGCCACCAGTGATTTGGGTTCGCCAGGGGGCACCGGGGAGCTGTTTTTT,CATSDLGSPGGTGELFF
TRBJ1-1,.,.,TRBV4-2,TGTGCCAGCAGCCAGTTATTGAGACAGTCGTTGGAGGACACTGAAGCTTTCTTT,CASSQLLRQSLEDTEAFF
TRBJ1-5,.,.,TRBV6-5,TGTGCCAGCAGCCCCGGGACGGGTAATCAGCCCCAGCATTTT,CASSPGTGNQPQHF
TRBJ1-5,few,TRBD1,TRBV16,TGTGCCAGCAGCCAGACAGGGGGGAATCAGCCCCAGCATTTT,CASSQTGGNQPQHF
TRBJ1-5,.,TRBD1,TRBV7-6,TGTGCCAGCAGCTTACAGGGGGGCCAGCCCCAGCATTTT,CASSLQGGQPQHF
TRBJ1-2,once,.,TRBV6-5,TGTGCCAGCAGTTTGTCAGGGGACGGAGCTAACTATGGCTACACCTTC,CASSLSGDGANYGYTF
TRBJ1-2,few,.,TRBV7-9,TGTGCCAGCAGCTTAGCGCATGACTTTGGCTACACCTTC,CASSLAHDFGYTF
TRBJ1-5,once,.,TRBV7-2,TGTGCCAGCAGCTTAGCTACTGGACAGCCATATCAGCCCCAGCATTTT,CASSLATGQPYQPQHF
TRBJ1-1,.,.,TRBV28,TGTGCCAGCACAGGGAACACTGAAGCTTTCTTT,CASTGNTEAFF